The rows below give T cell receptor beta chains drawn from one sample of a study of shared clonotypes between healthy human individuals. Sequenced by immunoSEQ multiplex PCR; TCRdb stores in-frame clones only, minus some. Of 550,000 to 650,000 clones in the sample, approximately 96% are singletons; the top ten hold 0.095% to 0.13%. Specimen: naive CD8+ T cells sorted from blood. These receptors were taken from a woman aged 30 to 39 in good health. Each CDR3 is given with its conserved first and last residue. A D gene is named only where the DNA matches it firmly. Not every row has a clone size; where given, it reads once, few, many or a size class.

TRBJ2-1 | TRBV11-2 | . | . | TGTGCCAGCAGCCCCCGGACGCACAAAAGGCTGATTAATGAGCAGTTCTTC | CASSPRTHKRLINEQFF
TRBJ2-2 | TRBV7-9 | . | . | TGTGCCAGCAGCTTCGGTCCCGGGGAGCTGTTTTTT | CASSFGPGELFF
TRBJ2-7 | TRBV6-5 | TRBD1 | . | TGTGCCAGCAGTTACCAATTTGGGACAGGGGGTTCAGAGCAGTACTTC | CASSYQFGTGGSEQYF
TRBJ2-1 | TRBV5-1 | TRBD1 | . | TGCGCCAGCAGCTTGGGTGACAGGGAATTTTACAATGAGCAGTTCTTC | CASSLGDREFYNEQFF
TRBJ1-6 | TRBV19 | . | . | TGTGCCAGTAGTATAGACCTATTCGGAACTGGTTCACCCCTCCACTTT | CASSIDLFGTGSPLHF
TRBJ2-3 | TRBV5-6 | . | . | TGTGCCAGCAGCCCTCACAGGACAGATACGCAGTATTTT | CASSPHRTDTQYF
TRBJ1-1 | TRBV2 | . | . | TGTGCCAGCAGCATAGGACACTTGAACACTGAAGCTTTCTTT | CASSIGHLNTEAFF
TRBJ2-7 | TRBV30 | . | . | TGTGCCTGGAGTGTAGTTGCGGGCTACGAGCAGTACTTC | CAWSVVAGYEQYF
TRBJ1-4 | TRBV28 | . | . | TGTGCCAGCAGTTTCAGACAGAGAAATGAAAAACTGTTTTTT | CASSFRQRNEKLFF
TRBJ2-1 | TRBV4-1 | TRBD1 | . | TGCGCCAGCAGCCCCGGGACAGGCACTTTATTGGAGCAGTTCTTC | CASSPGTGTLLEQFF
TRBJ2-7 | TRBV6-5 | . | once | TGTGCCAGCAGTTCGGGCCACGAGCAGTACTTC | CASSSGHEQYF
TRBJ2-5 | TRBV5-4 | . | . | TGTGCCAGCAGCTTGGAACTCGGGTACCAAGAGACCCAGTACTTC | CASSLELGYQETQYF
TRBJ1-5 | TRBV11-2 | . | once | TGTGCCAGCAGCCCGGGGGCGGACAGCAATCAGCCCCAGCATTTT | CASSPGADSNQPQHF
TRBJ1-2 | TRBV30 | TRBD1 | . | TGTGCCTGGACAGGGGGCTCCGACTATGGCTACACCTTC | CAWTGGSDYGYTF
TRBJ2-7 | TRBV5-1 | . | once | TGCGCCAGCAGCCTCACGCCGGGACTTTCCTACGAGCAGTACTTC | CASSLTPGLSYEQYF
TRBJ1-2 | TRBV29-1 | . | . | TGCAGCGTTGAGCGGGCGGGGGACTATGGCTACACCTTC | CSVERAGDYGYTF
TRBJ1-3 | TRBV4-1 | . | once | TGCGCCAGCAGCCCTTTCGGAGGGGGAGGCAACTCTGGAAACACCATATATTTT | CASSPFGGGGNSGNTIYF
TRBJ2-7 | TRBV30 | . | . | TGTGCCTGGAGTGTATCCTATCCCGCCTACGAGCAGTACTTC | CAWSVSYPAYEQYF
TRBJ2-7 | TRBV7-8 | TRBD2 | . | TGTGCCAGCAGCTTAGGGGAGGGACGGTACTACGAGCAGTACTTC | CASSLGEGRYYEQYF
TRBJ2-3 | TRBV5-4 | . | . | TGTGCCAGCAGCTTGGCCGGAGCGGCCCCTAGCACAGATACGCAGTATTTT | CASSLAGAAPSTDTQYF
TRBJ2-5 | TRBV28 | . | . | TGTGCCAGCAGTTTAACGCTCCTGACAGGGACTGAACAAGAGACCCAGTACTTC | CASSLTLLTGTEQETQYF
TRBJ2-1 | TRBV7-9 | . | . | TGTGCCAGCAGCCACCCTAGCGTTTTTGACTACAATGAGCAGTTCTTC | CASSHPSVFDYNEQFF
TRBJ2-7 | TRBV2 | TRBD1 | once | TGTGCCAGCAGGGGAGACAGGGCAAGGTCCTACGAGCAGTACTTC | CASRGDRARSYEQYF
TRBJ2-7 | TRBV7-9 | . | few | TGTGCCAGCAGCTTAGGATCCGGGATTGAGCAGTACTTC | CASSLGSGIEQYF
TRBJ2-7 | TRBV27 | TRBD2 | . | TGTGCCAGCAGACCCGTAGCGGGGGGCTGGTACGAGCAGTACTTC | CASRPVAGGWYEQYF
TRBJ1-2 | TRBV19 | TRBD1 | . | TGTGCCACAAACAGGGGGCACAATGGCTACACCTTC | CATNRGHNGYTF
TRBJ2-7 | TRBV6-1 | . | . | TGTGCCAGCAGTGCAACAAGTCAGGGTTCCTACGAGCAGTACTTC | CASSATSQGSYEQYF
TRBJ2-7 | TRBV29-1 | TRBD2 | . | TGCAGCGTTGAGGGTAGCGGGAGGGCCTACGAGCAGTACTTC | CSVEGSGRAYEQYF
TRBJ2-5 | TRBV5-1 | . | . | TGCGCCAGCAGCCCACGACTAGTGGAAGAGACCCAGTACTTC | CASSPRLVEETQYF
TRBJ2-3 | TRBV5-8 | . | once | TGTGCCAGCAGCTTTCCGGTCTTAGAGAGCACAGATACGCAGTATTTT | CASSFPVLESTDTQYF
TRBJ2-7 | TRBV6-5 | TRBD1 | . | TGTGCCAGCAGTTACTCGACAGGGCAAAGGGTCTACGAGCAGTACTTC | CASSYSTGQRVYEQYF
TRBJ2-7 | TRBV9 | . | . | TGTGCCAGCAGCGTTGGAGGAGCCACCTACGAGCAGTACTTC | CASSVGGATYEQYF
TRBJ2-2 | TRBV10-3 | TRBD2 | . | TGTGCCATCAGAGCGGGAGAGGACACCGGGGAGCTGTTTTTT | CAIRAGEDTGELFF
TRBJ2-7 | TRBV7-9 | . | . | TGTGCCAGCAGCCCGTCCTCCTACGAGCAGTACTTC | CASSPSSYEQYF
TRBJ1-1 | TRBV27 | TRBD1 | . | TGTGCCAGCAGTTTAGGGACAGGGCTAGGGACTGAAGCTTTCTTT | CASSLGTGLGTEAFF
TRBJ1-1 | TRBV29-1 | . | . | TGCAGCGTTGTTTCTTGGGTAAAAGGGAGGAGGGAAGCTTTCTTT | CSVVSWVKGRREAFF
TRBJ1-2 | TRBV5-4 | TRBD1 | . | TGTGCCAGCAGCGACCGGGACAGGGATTATGGCTACACCTTC | CASSDRDRDYGYTF
TRBJ2-5 | TRBV12-5 | . | . | TGTGCTAGTGGTTTGGGGTCCCGCGAGACCCAGTACTTC | CASGLGSRETQYF
TRBJ2-1 | TRBV16 | TRBD2 | . | TGTGCCAGCAGCCAGGCTAGCGGGAGTCACCATGAGCAGTTCTTC | CASSQASGSHHEQFF
TRBJ2-5 | TRBV4-1 | . | . | TGCGCCAGCAGCCGCCAATGGGACCCCAAGGAGACCCAGTACTTC | CASSRQWDPKETQYF
TRBJ2-2 | TRBV9 | TRBD2 | . | TGTGCCAGCAGCTCCGGACTAGCAGAAAACACCGGGGAGCTGTTTTTT | CASSSGLAENTGELFF
TRBJ2-1 | TRBV19 | TRBD2 | . | TGTGCCAGTAGTATAGGGGTAGCGGGAGATGAGTCCTACAATGAGCAGTTCTTC | CASSIGVAGDESYNEQFF
TRBJ1-1 | TRBV19 | TRBD1 | . | TGTGCCAGTAGTATGCGGACAGGGGGCCCGAACACTGAAGCTTTCTTT | CASSMRTGGPNTEAFF
TRBJ2-1 | TRBV4-2 | TRBD2 | . | TGTGCCAGCAGCCAAGATCTTCAGCGGGAGGGCGACAATGAGCAGTTCTTC | CASSQDLQREGDNEQFF
TRBJ2-2 | TRBV7-2 | . | . | TGTGCCAGCAGCTTAGATCTCGAGTCCGGGGAGCTGTTTTTT | CASSLDLESGELFF
TRBJ1-2 | TRBV7-8 | . | once | TGTGCCAGCAGCGAGGGACTGCGCCATGGCTACACCTTC | CASSEGLRHGYTF